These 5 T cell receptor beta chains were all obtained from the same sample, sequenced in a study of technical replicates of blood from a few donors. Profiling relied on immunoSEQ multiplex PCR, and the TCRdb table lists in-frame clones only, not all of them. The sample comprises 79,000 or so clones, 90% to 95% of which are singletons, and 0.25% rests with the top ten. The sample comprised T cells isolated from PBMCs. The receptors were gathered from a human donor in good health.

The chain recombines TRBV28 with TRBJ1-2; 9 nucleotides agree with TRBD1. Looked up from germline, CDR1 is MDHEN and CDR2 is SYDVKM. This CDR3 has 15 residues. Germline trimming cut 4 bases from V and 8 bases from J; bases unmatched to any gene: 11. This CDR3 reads CASSSSPGTGLGYTF. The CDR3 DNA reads TGTGCCAGCAGTTCGAGTCCCGGGACAGGGTTAGGCTACACCTTC.

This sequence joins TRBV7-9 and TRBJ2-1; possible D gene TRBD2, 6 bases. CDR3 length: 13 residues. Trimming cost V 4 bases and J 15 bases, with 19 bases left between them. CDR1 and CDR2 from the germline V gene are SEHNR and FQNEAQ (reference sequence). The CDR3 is CASSSILSGGRFF. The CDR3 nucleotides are TGTGCCAGCAGCTCAATCTTATCCGGAGGGCGGTTCTTC.

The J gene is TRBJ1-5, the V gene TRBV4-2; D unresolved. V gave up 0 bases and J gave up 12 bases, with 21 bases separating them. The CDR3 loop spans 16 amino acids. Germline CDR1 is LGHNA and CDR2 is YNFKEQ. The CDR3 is CASSQDHSPPSDFQHF. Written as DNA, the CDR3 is TGTGCCAGCAGCCAAGATCACAGCCCCCCATCAGATTTCCAGCATTTT.

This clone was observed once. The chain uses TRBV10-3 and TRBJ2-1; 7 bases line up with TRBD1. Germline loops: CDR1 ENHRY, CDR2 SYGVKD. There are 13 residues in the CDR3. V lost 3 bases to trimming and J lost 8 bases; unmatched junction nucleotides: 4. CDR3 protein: CAISEGGSHEQFF. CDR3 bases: TGTGCCATCAGTGAAGGGGGCTCGCATGAGCAGTTCTTC.

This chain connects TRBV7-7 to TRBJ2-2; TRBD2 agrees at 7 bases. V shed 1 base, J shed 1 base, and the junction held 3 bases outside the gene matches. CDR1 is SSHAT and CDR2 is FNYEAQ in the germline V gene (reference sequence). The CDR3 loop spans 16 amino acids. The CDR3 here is CASSLVLAENTGELFF. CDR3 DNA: TGTGCCAGCAGCTTAGTGCTAGCGGAGAACACCGGGGAGCTGTTTTTT.